What follows describes a single T cell receptor (beta chain). Its antigen remains unknown. These data originate in a study of cytomegalovirus exposure and HLA in healthy donors. CDR3 size: 16 residues. The V segment lost 2 bases and the J segment 3 bases; nucleotides outside the gene matches: 7. Looked up from germline, CDR1 is SGDLS and CDR2 is YYNGEE. Study outcomes and limitations: Earlier analysis yielded a pattern in which most TCR beta V segments were productive about 90% or about 30% of the time. Researchers reported that three CMV-associated chains were confirmed in vitro as CMV antigen-specific.

The PCR ran on 60 Vbeta and 13 Jbeta primers. Clones were read by immunoSEQ multiplex PCR, and TCRdb kept only the in-frame ones, dropping some. The table lists over 150,000 clones, approximately 80% of them singletons. The sequencing input was PBMCs. The rearrangement uses TRBV9 and TRBJ2-3; 9 bases agree with TRBD1. This TCR derives from a man aged 18 to 29 in good health and CMV-seropositive. CDR3 amino acids: CASSVTGGAGTDTQYF. The CDR3 DNA follows: TGTGCCAGCAGCGTTACAGGGGGCGCAGGGACAGATACGCAGTATTTT.